The 11 T cell receptor beta chains reported below all come from one sample, sequenced in a study of beta chain features in type 1 diabetes. General study results and limits: There was a moderate but significant shortening of TCRB CDR3s in all four CD4+ subsets of Type 1 diabetes patients.

What was sequenced were expressed TCRB transcripts, since all of the isolated RNA had been reverse transcribed. The method was immunoSEQ multiplex PCR; TCRdb's version includes in-frame clones alone and lacks a portion of them. The sample has 640,000 or so clones; around an eighth are singletons. No antigens are known for them. Sequencing used naive CD4+ T cells from blood. Receptors were obtained from a man aged 18 to 29 with type 1 diabetes.

This clone was found a few times. The V call is TRBV5-6, the J call TRBJ2-1; perhaps TRBD2 as D (5 bases). In germline, CDR1 is SGHDT, CDR2 YYEEEE. The CDR3 is 14 residues long. V was cut by 3 bases and J by 7 bases, with 14 bases left in between. The CDR3 region is CASSYNYGKNEQFF. The DNA for the CDR3 is TGTGCCAGCAGCTACAATTACGGGAAGAATGAGCAGTTCTTC.

CDR3 loop: CAWSLPGLAVYNEQFF. The CDR3 bases are TGTGCCTGGAGCCTACCGGGACTAGCGGTATACAATGAGCAGTTCTTC. The J gene is TRBJ2-1, the V gene TRBV30, with 11 bases fitting TRBD2. The CDR3 length is 16 residues. The V segment lost 3 bases and the J segment 4 bases; nucleotides outside the gene matches: 8. Germline V gene data show CDR1 as GTSNPN and CDR2 as SVGIG (reference sequence).

This chain links TRBV19 with TRBJ2-1; a possible D gene is TRBD1 (6 bases). The CDR3 contains 14 residues. V was pared by 1 base and J by 6 bases, with 10 bases between. Germline V gene sequence: CDR1 LNHDA, CDR2 SQIVND (reference sequence). CDR3 amino acids: CASSIVQGGNEQFF. The CDR3 nucleotides are TGTGCCAGTAGTATAGTGCAAGGGGGCAATGAGCAGTTCTTC. Looking up the rest from reference TRBV19 and TRBJ2-1 gives the full variable domain: DGGITQSPKYLFRKEGQNVTLSCEQNLNHDAMYWYRQDPGQGLRLIYYSQIVNDFQKGDIAEGYSVSREKKESFPLTVTSAQKNPTAFYLCASSIVQGGNEQFFGPGTRLTVL.

The chain's CDR3 is CAWTADGIDLAFF. The CDR3 region has the DNA TGTGCCTGGACCGCCGACGGAATAGACCTTGCTTTCTTT. The chain has TRBV30 and TRBJ1-1; D is uncertain. Trimming took off 4 bases at V and 11 bases at J, with 20 bases between the two ends. This CDR3 comprises 13 residues. Germline-derived CDR1 and CDR2 are GTSNPN and SVGIG (reference sequence).

As to this clone: At the DNA level, this CDR3 is encoded by other sequences in the same sample as well. This chain joins TRBV29-1 and TRBJ1-5; maybe TRBD1 (6 bases). Germline V gene data show CDR1 as SQVTM and CDR2 as ANQGSEA. With 6 bases removed from V and 7 bases from J, the gap between germline ends came to 16 bases. The CDR3 extends over 13 amino acids. As DNA, the CDR3 is TGCAGCGTATTACAGGGTGTTGGGCAGCCCCAGCATTTT. Translating it yields CSVLQGVGQPQHF. Full variable domain (remainder filled in from reference TRBV29-1 and TRBJ1-5): SAVISQKPSRDICQRGTSLTIQCQVDSQVTMMFWYRQQPGQSLTLIATANQGSEATYESGFVIDKFPISRPNLTFSTLTVSNMSPEDSSIYLCSVLQGVGQPQHFGDGTRLSIL.

In its sample, this clone was seen a few times. J is TRBJ2-1 and V is TRBV27; 10 bases map to TRBD1. Germline V CDR1 and CDR2: MNHEY, SMNVEV (reference sequence). There are 16 residues in the CDR3. Trimming at V came to 3 bases and at J to 6 bases, leaving 8 bases not matched to a gene. The CDR3 DNA reads TGTGCCAGCAGTTTGTACGACAGGGGGCTTTTCAATGAGCAGTTCTTC. This codes for CASSLYDRGLFNEQFF.

This chain links TRBV28 with TRBJ1-4, with TRBD1 matching 9 bases. The germline V gene has CDR1 MDHEN and CDR2 SYDVKM. CDR3 length: 18 residues. V dropped 6 bases and J dropped 3; count of bases not matched to a gene: 14. The DNA of the CDR3 is TGTGCCAGCAGCCCCCCCGACAGGGGGATGGGCGCTAATGAAAAACTGTTTTTT. Amino acids: CASSPPDRGMGANEKLFF. The complete variable domain, with remaining parts taken from reference TRBV28 and TRBJ1-4, reads DVKVTQSSRYLVKRTGEKVFLECVQDMDHENMFWYRQDPGLGLRLIYFSYDVKMKEKGDIPEGYSVSREKKERFSLILESASTNQTSMYLCASSPPDRGMGANEKLFFGSGTQLSVL.

The V call is TRBV7-8, the J call TRBJ2-6; D is uncertain. Trimming pared 1 base from V and 4 bases from J, leaving 8 bases between. From germline, CDR1 is SGHVS and CDR2 FQNEAQ. The CDR3 contains 15 residues. The CDR3 DNA sequence: TGTGCCAGCAGCTTAGGCCTATTAGGGGCCAACGTCCTGACTTTC. This codes for CASSLGLLGANVLTF.

This clone was counted a few times. The J gene is TRBJ1-4, the V gene TRBV10-3, with no clear D. CDR1 is ENHRY and CDR2 is SYGVKD in the germline V gene. V lost 0 bases, J lost 7 bases, and 9 bases lay in between. The CDR3 has 14 residues. CDR3 in DNA: TGTGCCATCAGTGAGTCGGGTTTTAGTGAAAAACTGTTTTTT. It codes for CAISESGFSEKLFF.

This clone was found a few times. The identical CDR3 is also encoded by other nucleotide sequences in the sample. The V call is TRBV29-1, the J call TRBJ2-2, with 8 bases aligning to TRBD2. There are 14 residues in the CDR3. Trimming removed 7 bases from V and 4 bases from J; junction bases left unmatched: 8. Germline CDR1 SQVTM, CDR2 ANQGSEA. CDR3 sequence: CSGQRGGPTGELFF. CDR3 in DNA: TGCAGCGGCCAACGGGGGGGGCCCACCGGGGAGCTGTTTTTT.

This clone showed up just a few times. The chain is built from TRBV5-6 and TRBJ1-5; D is undetermined. Germline V CDR1 and CDR2: SGHDT, YYEEEE. Trimming shortened V by 0 bases and J by 3 bases, and 7 bases separated the two germline ends. The length of the CDR3 is 14 residues. In nucleotides, the CDR3 is TGTGCCAGCAGCTTGGGGCAGGTCAATCAGCCCCAGCATTTT. Translation gives CASSLGQVNQPQHF.